Below, 7 T cell receptor beta chains from the same sample are listed, as sequenced in a study of healthy donors' naive CD4 and CD8 T cells. TCR libraries were built from around 0.45 ug of total RNA by linear amplification. In TCRdb, the reads were re-called with MiXCR into one record per CDR3 protein. The repertoire holds around 200,000 distinct CDR3 sequences, 65% to 75% seen once, with 2% to 2.5% in the top ten. Sequencing input: naive CD4+ and CD8+ T cells sorted from blood, pooled from several donors. The receptors were gathered from a pool of human donors in good health; the sample pools cells from several healthy donors.

The chain uses TRBV6-5 and TRBJ2-2; possibly TRBD2 for D (6 bases). Deletions cut 5 bases from V and 4 bases from J, with 8 bases between. The germline gives CDR1 MNHEY, CDR2 SVGAGI. CDR3 length equals 13 residues. For the CDR3, the DNA is TGTGCCAGCAGTCAAGCGGGCACCGGGGAGCTGTTTTTT. This sequence encodes CASSQAGTGELFF.

This chain connects TRBV27 to TRBJ2-7, with TRBD2 matching 8 bases. The CDR3 totals 17 residues. The trim removed 0 bases at V and 1 base at J, leaving 8 bases unmatched. The germline V gene has CDR1 MNHEY and CDR2 SMNVEV (reference sequence). CDR3 sequence: CASSLSPGGTSSYEQYF. The DNA of the CDR3 is TGTGCCAGCAGTTTATCCCCGGGAGGGACCTCTTCCTACGAGCAGTACTTC.

The chain employs TRBV29-1 and TRBJ2-3; D is undetermined. This CDR3 region has 12 residues. CDR1 is SQVTM, CDR2 ANQGSEA, per germline. Trimming pared 2 bases from V and 6 bases from J, leaving 9 bases between. Here the CDR3 reads CSVESLGDTQYF. CDR3 in DNA: TGCAGCGTTGAATCACTGGGGGATACGCAGTATTTT.

CDR3 DNA: TGTGCCAGTAGATCTCCCGGCTATGGCTACACCTTC. As protein: CASRSPGYGYTF. The V call is TRBV19, the J call TRBJ1-2; D is undetermined. The germline gives CDR1 LNHDA, CDR2 SQIVND (reference sequence). This CDR3 is 12 amino acids long. Trimming took off 6 bases at V and 4 bases at J, with 9 bases between the two ends.

The rearrangement links TRBV19 to TRBJ2-1, with 7 bases fitting TRBD2. Germline CDR1 and CDR2: LNHDA and SQIVND (reference sequence). The CDR3 spans 15 residues. V was pared by 7 bases and J by 4 bases, with 10 bases of the junction left unmatched. The CDR3 sequence is CASTPGAGDYNEQFF. In DNA, the CDR3 is TGTGCCAGTACCCCTGGGGCGGGAGATTACAATGAGCAGTTCTTC.

The rearrangement links TRBV19 to TRBJ2-5; 11 nucleotides align to TRBD2. Per germline, CDR1 LNHDA and CDR2 SQIVND (reference sequence). This CDR3 has 17 residues. V was clipped by 5 bases and J by 1 base; unmatched bases: 9. CDR3 sequence (DNA): TGTGCCAGTAGTCCACGGCCGGGACTAGCGGCCCAAGAGACCCAGTACTTC. Protein product: CASSPRPGLAAQETQYF.

In DNA form, the CDR3 reads TGCAGCGTTGCGGAGGGGGAGACCCAGTACTTC. Its translation is CSVAEGETQYF. V is TRBV29-1 and J is TRBJ2-5; tentatively, D is TRBD2 (6 bases). Germline-derived CDR1 and CDR2 are SQVTM and ANQGSEA. Deletions cut 4 bases from V and 5 bases from J, with 8 bases between. This CDR3 region has 11 residues.